These T cell receptor beta chains were read from a single sample in a study of human T cells and chemical hapten exposure. TCRdb called the RACE reads again in MiXCR, with one record for every CDR3 protein. The repertoire has approximately 260,000 distinct CDR3 sequences, about 9.4% of them found once; the top ten carry about 2.5%. Here the sequenced sample was whole blood, taken in connection with sensitization to the hapten diphenylcyclopropenone (DPC). These receptors were obtained from a woman in her thirties or forties with alopecia areata. Some clones in this sample may be carry-over from other donors' samples. CDR3s include the opening cysteine and the closing phenylalanine or tryptophan.

J gene: TRBJ1-6; V gene: TRBV28; CDR3 protein: CASSSSRTLLVNSPLHF
J gene: TRBJ2-7; V gene: TRBV10-3; CDR3 protein: CAISDVAGGSYEQYF
J gene: TRBJ2-7; V gene: TRBV20-1; CDR3 protein: CSARGLYEQYF
J gene: TRBJ1-1; V gene: TRBV20-1; CDR3 protein: CSATKDLNTEAFF
J gene: TRBJ1-2; V gene: TRBV4-2; CDR3 protein: CASSQEGQNYGYTF
J gene: TRBJ2-2; V gene: TRBV2; CDR3 protein: CASPDPGTKDTGELFF
J gene: TRBJ2-1; V gene: TRBV18; CDR3 protein: CASSPPGLAYNEQFF
J gene: TRBJ2-1; V gene: TRBV24-1; CDR3 protein: CATGEGGDNEQFF
J gene: TRBJ1-1; V gene: TRBV7-9; CDR3 protein: CASSGTGSRMNTEAFF
J gene: TRBJ2-7; V gene: TRBV6-5; CDR3 protein: CASSFSQGGSYEQYF
J gene: TRBJ2-1; V gene: TRBV28; CDR3 protein: CASSPASLRDNEQFF
J gene: TRBJ2-5; V gene: TRBV5-1; CDR3 protein: CASSLGNRQETQYF
J gene: TRBJ2-1; V gene: TRBV7-2; CDR3 protein: CASSLGGQGPNEQFF
J gene: TRBJ1-5; V gene: TRBV5-5; CDR3 protein: CASSLGGIDQPQHF
J gene: TRBJ1-5; V gene: TRBV20-1; CDR3 protein: CSARDRKGAQPQHF
J gene: TRBJ2-7; V gene: TRBV28; CDR3 protein: CASSPGGAVYEQYF
J gene: TRBJ1-4; V gene: TRBV6-1; CDR3 protein: CASRTTGTEKLFF
J gene: TRBJ2-7; V gene: TRBV12-3/TRBV12-4; CDR3 protein: CASSFILGGQGSNEQYF
J gene: TRBJ2-3; V gene: TRBV24-1; CDR3 protein: CATSDLQRGGRDTQYF
J gene: TRBJ2-7; V gene: TRBV12-3/TRBV12-4; CDR3 protein: CASSRTRGVHEQYF
J gene: TRBJ2-5; V gene: TRBV9; CDR3 protein: CASSVGLAEETQYF
J gene: TRBJ1-2; V gene: TRBV7-9; CDR3 protein: CASSLERTGGDGYTF
J gene: TRBJ2-4; V gene: TRBV20-1; CDR3 protein: CSAGSTGLAKNIQYF
J gene: TRBJ2-1; V gene: TRBV20-1; CDR3 protein: CSARGGRELNEQFF
J gene: TRBJ2-3; V gene: TRBV6-2/TRBV6-3; CDR3 protein: CASSYSRGTSWDTQYF
J gene: TRBJ2-1; V gene: TRBV6-2/TRBV6-3; CDR3 protein: CASSYNIAGTNEQFF
J gene: TRBJ2-1; V gene: TRBV25-1; CDR3 protein: CASSESLAGYVGQFF
J gene: TRBJ2-5; V gene: TRBV12-3/TRBV12-4; CDR3 protein: CASSRTGSIKETQYF
J gene: TRBJ2-2; V gene: TRBV20-1; CDR3 protein: CSARLASGSTGELFF
J gene: TRBJ1-1; V gene: TRBV29-1; CDR3 protein: CSVNLVGTEAFF
J gene: TRBJ1-1; V gene: TRBV10-3; CDR3 protein: CATRGGWDTEAFF
J gene: TRBJ2-3; V gene: TRBV9; CDR3 protein: CASSVGGGRSTDTQYF
J gene: TRBJ2-3; V gene: TRBV4-3; CDR3 protein: CASSQGGLLAGGTQYF
J gene: TRBJ2-3; V gene: TRBV11-2; CDR3 protein: CASSFFRADTDTQYF
J gene: TRBJ2-3; V gene: TRBV6-5; CDR3 protein: CASSLMGTDTQYF
J gene: TRBJ1-4; V gene: TRBV12-3/TRBV12-4; CDR3 protein: CASSSDSATTNEKLFF
J gene: TRBJ1-3; V gene: TRBV7-2; CDR3 protein: CASSHSGSGGNTIYF
J gene: TRBJ2-7; V gene: TRBV11-2; CDR3 protein: CASSTSPGQGPYYEQYF
J gene: TRBJ2-1; V gene: TRBV20-1; CDR3 protein: CSARVRGSSYNEQFF
J gene: TRBJ1-6; V gene: TRBV28; CDR3 protein: CASSLRTSPLHF
J gene: TRBJ2-2; V gene: TRBV7-8; CDR3 protein: CASSLTSGGTGELFF
J gene: TRBJ2-3; V gene: TRBV7-2; CDR3 protein: CASSLEGTRGTQYF
J gene: TRBJ2-2; V gene: TRBV3-1; CDR3 protein: CASASIGLRTGELFF
J gene: TRBJ2-7; V gene: TRBV28; CDR3 protein: CASSLGGRGYEQYF
J gene: TRBJ1-2; V gene: TRBV15; CDR3 protein: CATSKNNVEKWGYTF
J gene: TRBJ1-5; V gene: TRBV12-3/TRBV12-4; CDR3 protein: CASSLVMGAGSQPQHF